The present entry profiles one T cell receptor beta chain with its context. This sample also contains other DNA sequences that code for the same CDR3. The V and J ends lost 1 base and 4 bases respectively, with 11 bases between them. The CDR3 totals 15 residues. Germline values: CDR1 SGHAT, CDR2 FQNNGV. Original processing notes: Scientists estimated how many nucleated cells there were by amplifying reference gene primers. Assay used: immunoSEQ multiplex PCR; TCRdb lists only in-frame clones, some missing. Clone size and the V and J calls come from that table; the DNA yielded D and trimming. The data contain a few hundred thousand clones, 89% of them singletons. This sample was taken from a study of blood T cell repertoires in COVID-19. Study as a whole: COVID-19 samples collected from the United States, Italy and Spain covered acute and convalescent phases. Sample material is recorded as cDNA or gDNA derived from T cells, B-cell-depleted T cells, or PBMCs.

The chain has TRBV11-2 and TRBJ1-5; D is undetermined. The sequencing input was peripheral blood. The receptor was derived from a woman aged 40 to 50 who had recovered from COVID-19. CDR3 protein: CASSLGGTANQPQHF. DNA of the CDR3: TGTGCCAGCAGCTTAGGAGGTACCGCAAATCAGCCCCAGCATTTT.